A single sample gave rise to the 15 T cell receptor beta chains below, sequenced in a study of radiation and T cells in renal cell carcinoma. Time point defined: blood 4 weeks post-SBRT, at nephrectomy. Stated treatment: 15 Gy SBRT to primary tumor, nephrectomy 4 weeks later. The protocol was immunoSEQ multiplex PCR, while the TCRdb copy is restricted to in-frame clones and leaves out a portion. The repertoire holds 140,000 or so clones, with approximately 86% as singletons. The sample here was blood, taken from a patient whose treatment included radiotherapy and nephrectomy. These receptors were collected from a woman aged 45-60 years with renal cell carcinoma.

As DNA, the CDR3 is TGTGCCAGCAGTCAAGTACCCTTACCGAACATTCAGTACTTC. This sequence encodes CASSQVPLPNIQYF. The chain employs TRBV7-2 and TRBJ2-4; D is unresolved. Germline loops: CDR1 SGHTA, CDR2 FQGNSA. The length of the CDR3 is 14 residues. Deletions cut 6 bases from V and 7 bases from J, with 16 bases between.

The chain recombines TRBV19 with TRBJ1-4, with D perhaps TRBD1 (6 bases). Trimming shortened V by 10 bases and J by 4 bases, and 16 bases separated the two germline ends. This CDR3 comprises 14 residues. Germline V gene lookup returns CDR1 LNHDA and CDR2 SQIVND (reference sequence). The CDR3 sequence is CAIPRGANNEKLFF. The CDR3, as DNA: TGTGCCATCCCCCGGGGGGCGAATAATGAAAAACTGTTTTTT.

This clone has just a few counts. This chain links TRBV10-3 with TRBJ1-1, with 9 bases lining up with TRBD1. The CDR3 is 14 amino acids. The ends lost 5 bases at V and 6 bases at J; junction bases unmatched: 7. Germline loops: CDR1 ENHRY, CDR2 SYGVKD. CDR3 sequence: CAISPDRGVSEAFF. The CDR3, as DNA: TGTGCCATCAGTCCCGACAGGGGGGTCTCTGAAGCTTTCTTT.

This chain connects TRBV6-6 to TRBJ2-7; no definite D call. Germline V gives CDR1 MNHNY, CDR2 SVGAGI (reference sequence). This CDR3 contains 12 residues. V dropped 0 bases and J dropped 6 bases, with 6 bases sitting between them. The CDR3 bases are TGTGCCAGCAGTTACTCTCCGGGCGAGCAGTACTTC. Its protein product is CASSYSPGEQYF.

The chain recombines TRBV28 with TRBJ1-1; no definite D call. Trimming stripped 2 bases from V and 8 bases from J, with 6 bases between. The germline V gene has CDR1 MDHEN and CDR2 SYDVKM. This CDR3 spans 11 amino acids. The CDR3 loop reads CASSLRSEAFF. CDR3 sequence (DNA): TGTGCCAGCAGTTTAAGATCGGAAGCTTTCTTT.

The rearrangement joins TRBV6-1 to TRBJ1-2; a weak D match, TRBD1 (5 bases). The CDR3 covers 13 residues. Trimming stripped 6 bases from V and 8 bases from J, with 16 bases between. Germline CDR1 and CDR2: MNHNS and SASEGT. The CDR3, as DNA: TGTGCCAGCAGCCTTTGGGGCTCCGAAGGCTACACCTTC. Its translation is CASSLWGSEGYTF.

This rearrangement joins TRBV7-2 to TRBJ1-2, with D unresolved. From germline, CDR1 is SGHTA and CDR2 FQGNSA. The CDR3 runs 13 residues. V was clipped by 5 bases and J by 8 bases, with 15 bases between them. DNA for the CDR3: TGTGCCAGCAGCCAGGACCCTCGGACGGGCTACACCTTC. Encoded protein: CASSQDPRTGYTF.

The table lists this clone with a count of one. The rearrangement links TRBV5-6 to TRBJ2-5; the D call may be TRBD1 or TRBD2 (6 bases each). Germline CDR1 SGHDT, CDR2 YYEEEE. The CDR3 spans 13 residues. Between the trimmed V and J ends, which lost 2 bases and 6 bases, there was a span of 11 bases. CDR3 sequence: CASSLSGGQTQYF. CDR3 in DNA: TGTGCCAGCAGCTTATCCGGGGGCCAGACCCAGTACTTC.

The rearrangement links TRBV7-2 to TRBJ1-6, with D uncertain. Germline CDR1 SGHTA, CDR2 FQGNSA. V was cut by 4 bases and J by 7 bases, with 11 bases left in between. This CDR3 is built from 14 residues. The CDR3 DNA reads TGTGCCAGCAGCTCTGTGGGCCAGAATTCACCCCTCCACTTT. It yields the protein CASSSVGQNSPLHF.

V gene TRBV6-6 combines with J gene TRBJ2-7; D unclear. Looked up from germline, CDR1 is MNHNY and CDR2 is SVGAGI (reference sequence). Trimming removed 6 bases from V and 2 bases from J, with 14 bases in between. This CDR3 has 14 amino acids. CDR3 sequence: CASRLTASAYEQYF. CDR3 bases: TGTGCCAGCAGACTTACAGCCTCGGCCTACGAGCAGTACTTC.

The rearrangement joins TRBV20-1 to TRBJ2-1; the D gene is possibly TRBD2 (6 bases). V was cut by 0 bases and J by 10 bases, with 7 bases left in between. This CDR3 is built from 11 residues. Germline V lookup: CDR1 DFQATT, CDR2 SNEGSKA (reference sequence). The CDR3 coding sequence is TGCAGTGCTAGAGAAAGCGGGGAGCAGTTCTTC. It specifies CSARESGEQFF.

This clone was detected only once. Within the sample, other DNA sequences also encode this same CDR3. V is TRBV5-1 and J is TRBJ2-1; no firm D call. The V and J ends lost 2 bases and 5 bases respectively, with 11 bases between them. The CDR3 has 14 residues. Germline-derived CDR1 and CDR2 are SGHRS and YFSETQ. The CDR3 nucleotides read TGCGCCAGCAGCTTAGGCGCAGCCAACAATGAGCAGTTCTTC. Translation gives CASSLGAANNEQFF.

The V gene is TRBV7-2, the J gene TRBJ2-7; D is possibly TRBD1 (5 bases). CDR1 is SGHTA, CDR2 FQGNSA, per germline. V shed 6 bases and J shed 0 bases, with 12 bases lying between them. This CDR3 comprises 14 residues. CDR3 residues: CASRRLDSSYEQYF. As DNA, the CDR3 is TGTGCCAGCAGGCGGCTCGACAGCTCCTACGAGCAGTACTTC.

The rearrangement uses TRBV7-2 and TRBJ1-5, with D hard to call. V lost 3 bases, J lost 1 base, and 4 bases lay in between. Looked up from germline, CDR1 is SGHTA and CDR2 is FQGNSA. The CDR3 is made up of 13 amino acids. The CDR3 loop is CASSLVSNQPQHF. CDR3 DNA sequence: TGTGCCAGCAGCTTGGTAAGCAATCAGCCCCAGCATTTT.

The CDR3, as DNA: TGTGCCAGCAGCTTAGTTATGGGGGATAACTATGGCTACACCTTC. Translating gives CASSLVMGDNYGYTF. This sequence joins TRBV7-2 and TRBJ1-2, with D possibly matching TRBD1 (5 bases). The CDR3 is made up of 15 amino acids. Trimming cost V 1 base and J 1 base, with 10 bases left between them. CDR1 and CDR2 (germline): SGHTA, FQGNSA.